The 15 T cell receptor beta chains in this list originate from one sample, sequenced in a study of T cells in localized non-small cell lung cancer. Sequencing was performed with immunoSEQ multiplex PCR; in TCRdb, only in-frame clones are kept and a portion is missing. The sample lists 900 to 1,000 clones, roughly a sixth occurring once. Sequencing was performed on lung tumor tissue, taken before any cancer treatment. These receptors were obtained from a female donor of 60 years or more with stage I squamous cell lung carcinoma.

This clone was recorded once. CDR3 amino acids: CAWTLGSGTDTQYF. The DNA of the CDR3 is TGTGCCTGGACCCTGGGCTCGGGCACAGATACGCAGTATTTT. V is TRBV30 and J is TRBJ2-3; D uncertain. The CDR3 consists of 14 residues. From germline, CDR1 is GTSNPN and CDR2 SVGIG (reference sequence). V lost 4 bases and J 1 base, leaving 12 bases between the germline ends.

This clone has only a few counts. The rearrangement uses TRBV9 and TRBJ1-4; a weak D match, TRBD1 (5 bases). Germline CDR1 reads SGDLS; CDR2 reads YYNGEE. This CDR3 region has 14 residues. V dropped 0 bases and J dropped 7 bases, with 10 bases sitting between them. CDR3 DNA sequence: TGTGCCAGCAGCGTAGGGGGGACTGGTGAAAAACTGTTTTTT. It specifies CASSVGGTGEKLFF. The full variable domain, its missing parts supplied by reference TRBV9 and TRBJ1-4, is DSGVTQTPKHLITATGQRVTLRCSPRSGDLSVYWYQQSLDQGLQFLIQYYNGEERAKGNILERFSAQQFPDLHSELNLSSLELGDSALYFCASSVGGTGEKLFFGSGTQLSVL.

This clone was seen more than once but under ten times. The rearrangement joins TRBV11-3 to TRBJ2-3; D might be TRBD1 or TRBD2, each matching 5 bases. V gave up 1 base and J gave up 6 bases, with 11 bases separating them. Germline CDR1 SGHNT, CDR2 YENEEA. The CDR3 contains 14 residues. This CDR3 is CASSLGAGTDTQYF. Here the CDR3 DNA reads TGTGCCAGCAGCTTAGGGGCAGGGACGGATACGCAGTATTTT.

The chain links TRBV11-3 to TRBJ2-2; 7 bases are shared with TRBD1. The CDR3 sequence is 14 residues long. V dropped 7 bases and J dropped 4; count of bases not matched to a gene: 6. Looked up from germline, CDR1 is SGHNT and CDR2 is YENEEA. This CDR3 reads CASTNPGGTGELFF. The CDR3 coding sequence is TGTGCCAGCACAAACCCAGGGGGCACCGGGGAGCTGTTTTTT.

This clone was observed a handful of times. The chain links TRBV9 to TRBJ2-3; 11 nucleotides match TRBD2. CDR1 is SGDLS and CDR2 is YYNGEE in the germline V gene. The CDR3 has 16 residues. V trimming: 6 bases; J trimming: 1 base; junction bases outside the gene matches: 7. As DNA, the CDR3 is TGTGCCAGCACAAATAGCGGGGGGGCCCGCACAGATACGCAGTATTTT. It specifies CASTNSGGARTDTQYF.

In its sample, this clone ranks as medium-sized. This chain connects TRBV11-3 to TRBJ2-7; D is uncertain. V gave up 5 bases and J gave up 2 bases, with 13 bases separating them. CDR3 length: 14 residues. Germline CDR1 and CDR2: SGHNT and YENEEA. DNA of the CDR3: TGTGCCAGCAGCCTGGGTACCTGGACCTACGAGCAGTACTTC. Its translation is CASSLGTWTYEQYF.

The sample holds a few counts of this clone. The chain combines TRBV6-8 with TRBJ2-5, with a tentative D call TRBD1 (6 bases). Deletions cut 6 bases from V and 6 bases from J, with 11 bases between. The germline V gene encodes CDR1 MNHGY and CDR2 SAAAGT. The CDR3 is 12 residues long. CDR3 region: CASSRGSQTQYF. CDR3 coding DNA: TGTGCCAGCAGCAGGGGTTCCCAGACCCAGTACTTC.

This clone was seen a few times. The V gene is TRBV6-8, the J gene TRBJ1-4; D is possibly TRBD1 (6 bases). The CDR3 is 14 residues long. V was clipped by 5 bases and J by 5 bases, with 12 bases between them. CDR1 and CDR2 (germline): MNHGY, SAAAGT. The CDR3 coding sequence is TGTGCCAGCAGTGGGGGACAACTAAATGAAAAACTGTTTTTT. Protein product: CASSGGQLNEKLFF.

This clone showed up just a few times. This rearrangement joins TRBV11-3 to TRBJ2-7; D is uncertain. The CDR3 extends over 15 amino acids. The germline gives CDR1 SGHNT, CDR2 YENEEA. V was cut by 3 bases and J by 0 bases, with 12 bases left in between. The CDR3 loop reads CASSFELRSSYEQYF. In DNA, the CDR3 is TGTGCCAGCAGCTTCGAACTCAGGAGCTCCTACGAGCAGTACTTC.

This clone is classed as medium-sized. The V gene is TRBV6-8, the J gene TRBJ1-1; D gene uncertain. The ends were cut back, 10 bases at V and 5 bases at J, with 14 bases in the middle. CDR1 MNHGY and CDR2 SAAAGT come from the germline V gene. The CDR3 has 12 residues. CDR3 sequence: CAISEEATEAFF. CDR3 nucleotide sequence: TGTGCCATCAGCGAAGAAGCGACTGAAGCTTTCTTT.

This clone came up a few times. The rearrangement uses TRBV25-1 and TRBJ2-1; TRBD2 might be the D (5 bases). The CDR3 has 15 residues. Trimming took off 8 bases at V and 4 bases at J, with 18 bases between the two ends. Germline V gives CDR1 MGHDK, CDR2 SYGVNS. Here the CDR3 reads CASGFGGHLYNEQFF. In nucleotides, the CDR3 is TGTGCCAGCGGGTTCGGCGGGCATCTTTACAATGAGCAGTTCTTC.

The table lists this clone with a few counts. The chain links TRBV9 to TRBJ1-1; D is unresolved. The CDR3 runs 14 residues. In germline, CDR1 is SGDLS, CDR2 YYNGEE. V lost 0 bases, J lost 4 bases, and 10 bases lay in between. For the CDR3, the DNA is TGTGCCAGCAGCGTAGGCCCGGGTACCACTGAAGCTTTCTTT. Translation: CASSVGPGTTEAFF.

By frequency in the sample, this clone is large. The J gene is TRBJ2-7, the V gene TRBV11-3, with 10 bases lining up with TRBD1. CDR1 is SGHNT and CDR2 is YENEEA in the germline V gene. J gave up 2 bases and V 5 bases, and 9 bases lay outside the gene matches. This CDR3 spans 16 amino acids. CDR3 sequence reads: CASSPSEGQGTYEQYF. CDR3 DNA sequence: TGTGCCAGCAGCCCGTCCGAGGGACAGGGGACCTACGAGCAGTACTTC.

The chain carries TRBV18 and TRBJ2-1, with 8 nucleotides matching TRBD2. This CDR3 comprises 16 residues. Germline V gene lookup returns CDR1 KGHSH and CDR2 LQKENI. V dropped 6 bases and J dropped 3; count of bases not matched to a gene: 10. The CDR3 bases are TGTGCCAGCTCCCGTCCTGTGCGGGGGGACTACAATGAGCAGTTCTTC. Translating gives CASSRPVRGDYNEQFF.

This chain uses TRBV9 with TRBJ1-1; weak D call: TRBD1 (6 bases). The CDR3 totals 14 residues. The V gene lost 6 bases and the J gene lost 4 bases, with 16 bases spanning the gap. Germline CDR1 is SGDLS and CDR2 is YYNGEE. The CDR3 region has the DNA TGTGCCAGCACCTTACAGGGAGAGGGCACTGAAGCTTTCTTT. Protein sequence: CASTLQGEGTEAFF.